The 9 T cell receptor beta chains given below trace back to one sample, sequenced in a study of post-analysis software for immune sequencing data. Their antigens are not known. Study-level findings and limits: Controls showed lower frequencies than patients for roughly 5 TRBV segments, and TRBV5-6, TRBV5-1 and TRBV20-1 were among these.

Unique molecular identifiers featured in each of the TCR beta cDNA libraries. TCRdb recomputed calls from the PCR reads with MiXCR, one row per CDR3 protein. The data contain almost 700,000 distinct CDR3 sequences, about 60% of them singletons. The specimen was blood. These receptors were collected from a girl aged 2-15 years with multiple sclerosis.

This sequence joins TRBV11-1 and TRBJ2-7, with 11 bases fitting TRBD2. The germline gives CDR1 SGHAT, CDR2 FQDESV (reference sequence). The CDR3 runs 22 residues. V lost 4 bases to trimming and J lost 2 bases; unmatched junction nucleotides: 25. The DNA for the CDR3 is TGTGCCAGCAGCTCGTCGACAGAAGACCCGACTAGCGGGGACATTGGGCCCTACGAGCAGTACTTC. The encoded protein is CASSSSTEDPTSGDIGPYEQYF. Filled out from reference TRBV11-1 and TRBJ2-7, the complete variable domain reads EAEVAQSPRYKITEKSQAVAFWCDPISGHATLYWYRQILGQGPELLVQFQDESVVDDSQLPKDRFSAERLKGVDSTLKIQPAELGDSAMYLCASSSSTEDPTSGDIGPYEQYFGPGTRLTVT.

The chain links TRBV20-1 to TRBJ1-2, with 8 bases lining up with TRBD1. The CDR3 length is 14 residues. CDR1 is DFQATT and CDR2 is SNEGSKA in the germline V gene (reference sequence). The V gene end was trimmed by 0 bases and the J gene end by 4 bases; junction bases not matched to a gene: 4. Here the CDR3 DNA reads TGCAGTGCTAGAGAACCAGGACAGGGCTATGGCTACACCTTC. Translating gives CSAREPGQGYGYTF.

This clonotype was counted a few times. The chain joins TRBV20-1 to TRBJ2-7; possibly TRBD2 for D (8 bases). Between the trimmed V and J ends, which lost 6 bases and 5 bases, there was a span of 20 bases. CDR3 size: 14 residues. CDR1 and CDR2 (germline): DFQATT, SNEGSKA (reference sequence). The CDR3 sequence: CSAREGAGGDEQYF. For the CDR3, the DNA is TGCAGTGCCCGGGAGGGGGCGGGAGGAGACGAGCAGTACTTC.

DNA of the CDR3: TGTGCCATCAGTGAGACACCCCGGGACAGCTACTATTTTAACTATGGCTACACCTTC. Translation gives CAISETPRDSYYFNYGYTF. The chain couples TRBV10-3 to TRBJ1-2; 7 bases map to TRBD1. Per the germline V gene, CDR1 is ENHRY and CDR2 is SYGVKD. The CDR3 sequence is 19 residues long. The J segment lost 1 base and the V segment lost 2 bases, leaving 16 bases of the junction unmatched.

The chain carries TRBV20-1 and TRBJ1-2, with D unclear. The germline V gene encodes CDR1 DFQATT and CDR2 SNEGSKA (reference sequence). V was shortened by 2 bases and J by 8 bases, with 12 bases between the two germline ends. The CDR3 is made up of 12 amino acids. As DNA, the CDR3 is TGCAGTGCTAGAAAGTGGGAGGAAGGCTACACCTTC. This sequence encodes CSARKWEEGYTF.

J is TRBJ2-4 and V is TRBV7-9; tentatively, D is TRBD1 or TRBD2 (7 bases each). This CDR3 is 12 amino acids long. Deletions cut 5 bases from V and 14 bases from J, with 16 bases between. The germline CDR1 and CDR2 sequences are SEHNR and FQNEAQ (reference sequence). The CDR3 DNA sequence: TGTGCCAGCAGCCGCTCAGGGGGGGATAAGTACTTC. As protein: CASSRSGGDKYF.

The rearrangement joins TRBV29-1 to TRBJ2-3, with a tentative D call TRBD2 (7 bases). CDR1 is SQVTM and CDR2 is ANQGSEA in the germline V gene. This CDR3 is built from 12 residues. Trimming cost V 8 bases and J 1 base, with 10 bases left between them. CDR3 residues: CSLGGRTDTQYF. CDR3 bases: TGCAGCCTCGGGGGGCGCACAGATACGCAGTATTTT.

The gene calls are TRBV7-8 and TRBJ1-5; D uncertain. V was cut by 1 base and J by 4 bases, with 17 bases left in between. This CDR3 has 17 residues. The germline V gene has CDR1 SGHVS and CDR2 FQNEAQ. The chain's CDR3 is CASSLDVIKVGNQPQHF. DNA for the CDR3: TGTGCCAGCAGCTTAGACGTAATCAAAGTAGGAAATCAGCCCCAGCATTTT.

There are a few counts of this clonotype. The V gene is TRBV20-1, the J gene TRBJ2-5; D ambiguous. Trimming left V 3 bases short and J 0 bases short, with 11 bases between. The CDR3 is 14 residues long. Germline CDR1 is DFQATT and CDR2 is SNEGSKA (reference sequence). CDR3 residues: CSASIPQNQETQYF. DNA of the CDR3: TGCAGTGCTAGTATCCCCCAAAACCAAGAGACCCAGTACTTC.